The text below deals with one T cell receptor (beta chain). Its antigen is unknown. The sample originates from a study of cytomegalovirus exposure and HLA in healthy donors. Overall study results and limits: Rarity marked most TCR sequences, yet some public TCRs occurred in many donors. It was reported that TCR beta sequences correctly inferred the HLA-A and HLA-B alleles for most subjects. Information on immune exposure was restricted to one variable (CMV serostatus). A later analysis showed TCR association rates differing by HLA locus, peaking at DRB1 and lowest at HLA-C.

Primers for the PCR totalled 60 Vbeta and 13 Jbeta. The data were produced by immunoSEQ multiplex PCR, yet TCRdb's version contains in-frame clones alone and is incomplete. This sample has some 120,000 clones, with 80% found just once. The CDR3 consists of 15 residues. Germline V gives CDR1 ENHRY, CDR2 SYGVKD. Trimming cost V 8 bases and J 5 bases, with 19 bases left between them. What was sequenced was PBMCs. The receptor's source is a man aged 35 to 55 in good health and CMV-seronegative. V gene TRBV10-3 combines with J gene TRBJ1-3; D gene ambiguous. The chain's CDR3 is CAIGTASYPRNTIYF. The DNA for the CDR3 is TGTGCCATCGGTACAGCTTCGTATCCCCGAAACACCATATATTTT.